These 21 T cell receptor beta chains originate from one sample sequenced in a study of blood T cell repertoires in COVID-19. Libraries were prepared by immunoSEQ multiplex PCR; TCRdb keeps only in-frame clonotypes and omits some of them. The profile shows 210,000 or so clones, 86% of them singletons. The sample comprised PBMCs or T cells enriched from blood (not recorded which). These receptors all come from a woman aged 45-65 years in a cohort exposed to, infected with or recovered from COVID-19 (not recorded which).

The chain employs TRBV5-6 and TRBJ1-3; no clear D gene. The length of the CDR3 is 14 residues. Germline assignment: CDR1 SGHDT and CDR2 YYEEEE. Trimming cost V 0 bases and J 4 bases, with 8 bases left between them. CDR3 sequence: CASSLAVAGNTIYF. The CDR3 nucleotides read TGTGCCAGCAGCTTGGCCGTAGCGGGAAACACCATATATTTT.

The chain recombines TRBV10-1 with TRBJ1-1, with D perhaps TRBD1 (6 bases). V lost 6 bases and J 3 bases, leaving 14 bases between the germline ends. From germline, CDR1 is WNHNN and CDR2 SYGVQD (reference sequence). This CDR3 spans 14 amino acids. The CDR3, as DNA: TGCGCCAGCAGCCCAAAAGGGGGGGACACTGAAGCTTTCTTT. This codes for CASSPKGGDTEAFF.

For this clone: The junction does not match germline at one end; this may be a read error. The chain couples TRBV6-2 or TRBV6-3 to TRBJ2-7; D gene uncertain. CDR3 length: 13 amino acids. The germline gives CDR1 MNHEY, CDR2 SVGEGT. CDR3 sequence: CASSYRSHSPQFF. CDR3 nucleotide sequence: TGTGCCAGCAGTTACAGAAGCCACAGCCCCCAGTTTTTC.

V and J are TRBV4-3 and TRBJ1-6; D uncertain. The CDR3 sequence is 15 residues long. CDR1 and CDR2 from the germline V gene are LGHNA and YSLEER. V was clipped by 3 bases and J by 0 bases, with 6 bases between them. The CDR3 sequence is CASSQGSSYNSPLHF. In DNA form, the CDR3 reads TGCGCCAGCAGCCAGGGGAGCTCCTATAATTCACCCCTCCACTTT.

V is TRBV9 and J is TRBJ1-3; TRBD1 agrees at 8 bases. The CDR3 has 16 amino acids. Losses at the gene ends were 4 bases for V and 3 bases for J; bases not matched to a gene: 9. Looked up from germline, CDR1 is SGDLS and CDR2 is YYNGEE. DNA of the CDR3: TGTGCCAGCAGCCCGGACAGGGTGCTTGGTGGAAACACCATATATTTT. This gives the protein CASSPDRVLGGNTIYF.

The V gene is TRBV5-6, the J gene TRBJ1-5, with 7 positions matching TRBD1. V trimming: 4 bases; J trimming: 0 bases; junction bases outside the gene matches: 7. The CDR3 contains 16 residues. Germline V gene lookup returns CDR1 SGHDT and CDR2 YYEEEE. In nucleotides, the CDR3 is TGTGCCAGCAGCCTTGGACAGGTACCTAGCAATCAGCCCCAGCATTTT. Translated, it gives CASSLGQVPSNQPQHF.

The rearrangement joins TRBV5-4 to TRBJ2-2; 10 bases match TRBD1. V lost 0 bases to trimming and J lost 4 bases; unmatched junction nucleotides: 6. CDR1 SGHNT and CDR2 YYREEE come from the germline V gene (reference sequence). The CDR3 runs 17 residues. CDR3 sequence (DNA): TGTGCCAGCAGCTTGGCGGGACAGGGGCCCTTCACCGGGGAGCTGTTTTTT. Protein sequence: CASSLAGQGPFTGELFF.

The chain joins TRBV7-3 to TRBJ2-5; 7 bases are shared with TRBD2. The length of the CDR3 is 15 residues. Germline CDR1 is SGHTA and CDR2 is FQGTGA. The J segment lost 1 base and the V segment lost 1 base, leaving 3 bases of the junction unmatched. The CDR3 coding sequence is TGTGCCAGCAGCTTAAACGGCGGGGGCCAAGAGACCCAGTACTTC. It codes for CASSLNGGGQETQYF.

The chain combines TRBV2 with TRBJ1-3; D not certain. Trimming removed 10 bases from V and 3 bases from J, with 16 bases in between. Germline-derived CDR1 and CDR2 are SNHLY and FYNNEI. The CDR3 consists of 14 residues. Here the CDR3 reads CATLQQAFGNTIYF. CDR3 in DNA: TGTGCCACCCTACAGCAAGCATTTGGAAACACCATATATTTT.

The chain is built from TRBV6-5 and TRBJ1-2, with TRBD1 identical over 8 bases. Germline lookup yields CDR1 MNHEY and CDR2 SVGAGI. CDR3 length equals 15 residues. V shed 6 bases and J 2 bases; nucleotides not matched to a gene: 8. The CDR3, as DNA: TGTGCCAGCAGCCCGGACAGGGCCGGGAACTATGGCTACACCTTC. Protein product: CASSPDRAGNYGYTF.

The chain uses TRBV24-1 and TRBJ2-1; 7 nucleotides line up with TRBD2. Germline V gene sequence: CDR1 KGHDR, CDR2 SFDVKD. Germline trimming cut 5 bases from V and 5 bases from J; bases unmatched to any gene: 8. This CDR3 has 15 amino acids. This CDR3 is CATSVERGTHNEQFF. CDR3 in DNA: TGTGCCACCAGTGTGGAGCGGGGAACACACAATGAGCAGTTCTTC.

The chain uses TRBV7-3 and TRBJ1-2; 9 nucleotides align to TRBD1. The CDR3 runs 13 residues. Germline CDR1 and CDR2: SGHTA and FQGTGA. J was trimmed by 7 bases and V by 5 bases; bases with no gene match: 5. This chain's CDR3 is CASSLGQGFGYTF. CDR3 DNA: TGTGCCAGCAGCCTCGGACAGGGGTTTGGCTACACCTTC.

The chain has TRBV29-1 and TRBJ1-1; TRBD1 agrees at 9 bases. V trimming: 7 bases; J trimming: 1 base; junction bases outside the gene matches: 7. CDR3 length: 14 residues. CDR1 is SQVTM and CDR2 is ANQGSEA in the germline V gene. The CDR3 coding sequence is TGCAGCGGGGGACAGGGAATAGGGAACACTGAAGCTTTCTTT. Residues: CSGGQGIGNTEAFF.

The V gene is TRBV7-2, the J gene TRBJ2-1; TRBD2 aligns across 11 bases. The ends lost 5 bases at V and 5 bases at J; junction bases unmatched: 8. The V gene's germline CDR1 is SGHTA and CDR2 FQGNSA. The CDR3 is made up of 16 amino acids. CDR3 amino acids: CASSPLGLAGNNEQFF. CDR3 nucleotides: TGTGCCAGCAGCCCGCTAGGACTAGCGGGTAACAATGAGCAGTTCTTC.

The chain joins TRBV4-3 to TRBJ2-7, with 9 bases aligning to TRBD1. The germline V gene encodes CDR1 LGHNA and CDR2 YSLEER. The CDR3 is made up of 15 amino acids. Losses at the gene ends were 1 base for V and 1 base for J; bases not matched to a gene: 2. The CDR3 is CASSQGTGESYEQYF. The CDR3 nucleotides are TGCGCCAGCAGCCAAGGGACAGGGGAATCCTACGAGCAGTACTTC.

The V gene is TRBV19, the J gene TRBJ2-7; 8 bases match TRBD1. V was clipped by 6 bases and J by 7 bases; unmatched bases: 11. Germline CDR1 and CDR2: LNHDA and SQIVND (reference sequence). The CDR3 is made up of 14 amino acids. The CDR3 sequence is CASSTGGATLEQYF. The CDR3 nucleotides read TGTGCCAGTAGCACAGGGGGTGCTACTCTGGAGCAGTACTTC.

The rearrangement joins TRBV2 to TRBJ2-3, with D tentatively TRBD2 (6 bases). CDR1 SNHLY and CDR2 FYNNEI come from the germline V gene. V was shortened by 6 bases and J by 4 bases, with 26 bases between the two germline ends. This CDR3 has 18 amino acids. CDR3 protein: CASRRGITGGGPSDTQYF. The CDR3 DNA is TGTGCCAGCAGGCGAGGGATCACAGGCGGAGGGCCGTCAGATACGCAGTATTTT.

This clone appeared a single time. V and J are TRBV6-4 and TRBJ1-1; D not resolved. V gave up 5 bases and J gave up 0 bases, with 19 bases separating them. CDR3 length equals 17 residues. Germline CDR1 reads MRHNA; CDR2 reads SNTAGT. The CDR3 sequence: CASSIPSEAPMNTEAFF. For the CDR3, the DNA is TGTGCCAGCAGTATTCCCTCAGAGGCTCCTATGAACACTGAAGCTTTCTTT.

The J gene is TRBJ2-1, the V gene TRBV5-6; D gene unclear. Trimming removed 1 base at V and 8 bases at J, with 7 bases between. The CDR3 totals 12 residues. Germline CDR1 is SGHDT and CDR2 is YYEEEE. CDR3 protein: CASSLFVYEQFF. In nucleotides, the CDR3 is TGTGCCAGCAGCTTGTTTGTCTATGAGCAGTTCTTC.

The V and J genes are TRBV7-2 and TRBJ1-4; 8 bases line up with TRBD1. The CDR3 consists of 15 residues. After removal of 3 bases from V and 6 bases from J, the junction contained 6 bases not matched to a gene. Germline CDR1 reads SGHTA; CDR2 reads FQGNSA. CDR3 in amino acids: CASSFSDRAHEKLFF. The CDR3 DNA reads as TGTGCCAGCAGCTTCTCGGACAGGGCCCATGAAAAACTGTTTTTT. Based on the CDR3 plus reference TRBV7-2 and TRBJ1-4, the full variable domain is GAGVSQSPSNKVTEKGKDVELRCDPISGHTALYWYRQSLGQGLEFLIYFQGNSAPDKSGLPSDRFSAERTGGSVSTLTIQRTQQEDSAVYLCASSFSDRAHEKLFFGSGTQLSVL.

The rearrangement joins TRBV4-2 to TRBJ2-7; TRBD1 might be the D (6 bases). CDR3 length: 15 residues. Per the germline V gene, CDR1 is LGHNA and CDR2 is YNFKEQ. V was clipped by 1 base and J by 0 bases, with 10 bases between them. Written as DNA, the CDR3 is TGTGCCAGCAGCCAAGGGACAGCCATCTCCTACGAGCAGTACTTC. Translation: CASSQGTAISYEQYF.